This T cell receptor beta chain was identified during a study of blood T cell repertoires in COVID-19. The overall study: The cDNA or gDNA used as material had been derived from T cells, B-cell-depleted T cells, or PBMCs.

Repertoires were generated with immunoSEQ multiplex PCR, while TCRdb's copy carries only in-frame clones and drops some. The sample has some 190,000 clones; over 70% are singletons. The CDR3 runs to 15 residues. V lost 0 bases to trimming and J lost 4 bases, with 12 bases between them. Looked up from germline, CDR1 is LGHNA and CDR2 is YSLEER. Sequences were obtained from PBMCs or T cells enriched from blood (not recorded which). This sequence joins TRBV4-3 and TRBJ2-5; D might be TRBD1 (6 bases). The sequence came from a man aged 60 to 75 who had been exposed to COVID-19. This chain's CDR3 is CASSQDARGRETQYF. DNA for the CDR3: TGCGCCAGCAGCCAAGATGCCAGGGGACGAGAGACCCAGTACTTC.